This TCR beta chain originates from a study of CD8+CD57+ T cells in acquired aplastic anemia. It was genomic DNA that served as the template for profiling TCR beta VDJ and CDR3. TCRdb used MiXCR to reprocess the reads, holding one entry per CDR3 protein. The table lists some 180,000 distinct CDR3 sequences, 48% of them singletons. Previously, flow cytometry had revealed CD8+CD57+ cell expansion in the patients chosen for sequencing. The sequence was obtained from a human donor with aplastic anemia. Source material: sorted CD4+, CD8+, or CD8+CD57+ T cells (not recorded which) from PBMCs.

CDR3 in DNA: TGTGCCAGCAGCCCTCGACAGGGGGCGGCGGCTAATGAAAAACTGTTTTTT. The encoded protein is CASSPRQGAAANEKLFF. The chain carries TRBV11-2 and TRBJ1-4; 10 positions agree with TRBD1. J gave up 3 bases and V 5 bases, and 9 bases lay outside the gene matches. The CDR3 is made up of 17 amino acids. The germline gives CDR1 SGHAT, CDR2 FQNNGV.